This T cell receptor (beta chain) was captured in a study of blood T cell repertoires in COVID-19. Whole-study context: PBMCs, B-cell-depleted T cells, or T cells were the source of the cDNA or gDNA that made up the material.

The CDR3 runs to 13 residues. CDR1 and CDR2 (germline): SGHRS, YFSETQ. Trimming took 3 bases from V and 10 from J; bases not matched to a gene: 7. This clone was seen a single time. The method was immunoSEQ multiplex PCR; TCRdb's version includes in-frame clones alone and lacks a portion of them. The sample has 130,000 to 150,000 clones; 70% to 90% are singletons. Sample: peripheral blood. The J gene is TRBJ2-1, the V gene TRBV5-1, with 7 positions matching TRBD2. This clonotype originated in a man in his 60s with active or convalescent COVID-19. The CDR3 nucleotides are TGCGCCAGCAGCTGGAGGCGGGAGAGCGAGCAGTTCTTC. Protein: CASSWRRESEQFF.